Only one count was recorded for the clone carrying this T cell receptor beta chain. This record belongs to a study of blood T cell repertoires in COVID-19. At the level of the study: Samples of COVID-19 (acute and convalescent) were obtained from the United States, Italy and Spain. In each case, the material was cDNA or gDNA derived from T cells, B-cell-depleted T cells, or PBMCs.

Per the study methods: Researchers report that nucleated cell counts were estimated from reference gene primer amplification. Libraries were prepared by immunoSEQ multiplex PCR; TCRdb keeps only in-frame clonotypes and omits some of them. That table furnishes V, J and clone size, whereas the DNA furnished D and trimming. Altogether about 100,000 clones are present, around nine tenths being singletons, with the ten largest covering over 1.5%. V shed 3 bases, J shed 3 bases, and the junction held 11 bases outside the gene matches. Germline lookup yields CDR1 SGHRS and CDR2 YFSETQ. The CDR3 totals 16 residues.

The clonotype originates from a man aged 80 or over with acute or convalescent COVID-19. The rearrangement joins TRBV5-1 to TRBJ1-1, with 7 bases matching TRBD1. Input material: peripheral blood. The CDR3 DNA reads TGCGCCAGCAGCTCAAACGTGGCAGGGGGTTACACTGAAGCTTTCTTT. Translating gives CASSSNVAGGYTEAFF.